Below are 12 T cell receptor beta chains sequenced from a single sample in a study of T cells in tuberculosis. Clones were read by immunoSEQ multiplex PCR, and TCRdb kept only the in-frame ones, dropping some. The sample lists tens of thousands of clones, 92% occurring once. Specified time point: new active TB diagnosis, blood taken before or within 7 days of starting treatment. Specimen: PBMCs, collected at tuberculosis diagnosis. The receptors were sampled from an adult with tuberculosis.

The chain has TRBV10-3 and TRBJ2-1; 7 bases map to TRBD2. The V and J ends lost 0 bases and 10 bases, in that order; junction bases with no gene match: 6. The CDR3 is 14 amino acids. CDR1 is ENHRY and CDR2 is SYGVKD in the germline V gene. The CDR3 loop is CAISESTWGGEQFF. Here the CDR3 DNA reads TGTGCCATCAGTGAGTCGACTTGGGGGGGGGAGCAGTTCTTC.

The J gene is TRBJ2-1, the V gene TRBV13; 9 bases are shared with TRBD2. CDR1 and CDR2 (germline): PRHDT, FYEKMQ (reference sequence). J lost 10 bases, V lost 4 bases, and 5 bases had no gene match. CDR3 length: 13 amino acids. CDR3 nucleotide sequence: TGTGCCAGCAGCTCGCGGGAGGGCCAGGAGCAGTTCTTC. Its protein product is CASSSREGQEQFF.

This sequence joins TRBV7-6 and TRBJ2-2, with 7 nucleotides matching TRBD1. V lost 5 bases, J lost 1 base, and 4 bases stayed unmatched. The CDR3 length is 15 residues. In germline, CDR1 is SGHVS, CDR2 FNYEAQ. In nucleotides, the CDR3 is TGTGCCAGCAGCACAGGGACAGTGAACACCGGGGAGCTGTTTTTT. This translates into CASSTGTVNTGELFF.

The J gene is TRBJ1-1, the V gene TRBV15; D call uncertain. The CDR3 has 14 amino acids. Between the trimmed V and J ends, which lost 0 bases and 1 base, there was a span of 6 bases. Germline CDR1 and CDR2: LNHNV and YYDKDF (reference sequence). The CDR3 DNA reads as TGTGCCACCAGCAGAGACCCACAGAACACTGAAGCTTTCTTT. This codes for CATSRDPQNTEAFF.

The chain uses TRBV7-2 and TRBJ2-7; 10 bases agree with TRBD1. CDR1 is SGHTA, CDR2 FQGNSA, per germline. With V trimmed by 3 bases and J by 4 bases, 6 bases remained unmatched. The CDR3 covers 15 residues. The CDR3 bases are TGTGCCAGCAGCTTCGATGGGACAGGGGTATACGAGCAGTACTTC. Its protein is CASSFDGTGVYEQYF.

The CDR3: CANKTGELFF. The CDR3, as DNA: TGTGCCAACAAGACCGGGGAGCTGTTTTTT. The V call is TRBV19, the J call TRBJ2-2; D not certain. Germline CDR1 and CDR2: LNHDA and SQIVND (reference sequence). The V end lost 10 bases, the J end lost 5 bases, and 5 bases lay between the germline ends. CDR3 length: 10 residues. The full variable domain, with the rest looked up from reference TRBV19 and TRBJ2-2, is DGGITQSPKYLFRKEGQNVTLSCEQNLNHDAMYWYRQDPGQGLRLIYYSQIVNDFQKGDIAEGYSVSREKKESFPLTVTSAQKNPTAFYLCANKTGELFFGEGSRLTVL.

The rearrangement uses TRBV18 and TRBJ2-1, with a tentative D call TRBD2 (6 bases). Germline values: CDR1 KGHSH, CDR2 LQKENI. V shed 3 bases and J shed 3 bases, with 21 bases lying between them. This CDR3 has 18 residues. CDR3 sequence (DNA): TGTGCCAGCTCACCTCGAGGAGGGGACGAAATCTTCTACAATGAGCAGTTCTTC. It translates to CASSPRGGDEIFYNEQFF.

This chain connects TRBV19 to TRBJ1-2; tentatively, D is TRBD1 (5 bases). Germline lookup yields CDR1 LNHDA and CDR2 SQIVND (reference sequence). The ends were cut back, 1 base at V and 7 bases at J, with 16 bases in the middle. The CDR3 sequence is 15 residues long. The CDR3, as DNA: TGTGCCAGTAGTATAGTGGGGAGGGGATCCTCTGGCTACACCTTC. Protein sequence: CASSIVGRGSSGYTF. Complete variable domain (other parts from reference TRBV19 and TRBJ1-2): DGGITQSPKYLFRKEGQNVTLSCEQNLNHDAMYWYRQDPGQGLRLIYYSQIVNDFQKGDIAEGYSVSREKKESFPLTVTSAQKNPTAFYLCASSIVGRGSSGYTFGSGTRLTVV.

The chain has TRBV6-1 and TRBJ1-2; TRBD1 matches at 8 bases. The CDR3 totals 15 residues. The ends lost 5 bases at V and 3 bases at J; junction bases unmatched: 8. Germline CDR1 and CDR2: MNHNS and SASEGT. The CDR3 nucleotides are TGTGCCAGCAGTACCCAACAGGGGGTGTACTATGGCTACACCTTC. As protein: CASSTQQGVYYGYTF.

The chain combines TRBV7-2 with TRBJ2-7; TRBD2 matches 12 bases. The CDR3 covers 15 residues. In germline, CDR1 is SGHTA, CDR2 FQGNSA. Trimming at V came to 5 bases and at J to 6 bases, leaving 8 bases not matched to a gene. The CDR3 DNA sequence: TGTGCCAGCAGCCCACAGACTAGCGGGAGAGGCGAGCAGTACTTC. This codes for CASSPQTSGRGEQYF.

This rearrangement joins TRBV27 to TRBJ2-6; a weak D match, TRBD2 (6 bases). V dropped 5 bases and J dropped 2 bases, with 16 bases sitting between them. Germline V gene lookup returns CDR1 MNHEY and CDR2 SMNVEV (reference sequence). The CDR3 is made up of 17 amino acids. The CDR3 sequence is CASSPPSGRPGANVLTF. DNA of the CDR3: TGTGCCAGCAGTCCACCCTCGGGGAGGCCTGGGGCCAACGTCCTGACTTTC.

Written as DNA, the CDR3 is TGCGCCAGCAGCCCTAGACAGGGGTCGCGCAATGAGCAGTTCTTC. The encoded protein is CASSPRQGSRNEQFF. The chain uses TRBV5-1 and TRBJ2-1; TRBD1 agrees at 8 bases. Germline V gene data show CDR1 as SGHRS and CDR2 as YFSETQ. V lost 4 bases and J lost 6; bases outside the gene matches: 9. The CDR3 is made up of 15 amino acids.